This T cell receptor beta chain is from a study of shared clonotypes between healthy human individuals (dated by TCRdb to 2020 to 2021). The study in broad terms: Three men and a couple of women, aged 18 to 49 years, made up the cohort. For each donor, three plates each were used for CD4 naive and CD4 memory, two plates were used for CD8 naive, and one plate was used for CD8 memory. The study deeply sequenced blood TCR repertoires of five healthy adults to estimate repertoire size and the extent of clonotype sharing between individuals. To increase sequencing depth and limit assay-specific biases, different laboratories used diverse techniques to prepare libraries and sequence TCR repertoires. Per donor, leukapheresis produced somewhere between about 0.8 and 9 billion PBMCs. The full study reports these points: Higher generation probabilities were observed for clonotypes shared by all four sorted-subset donors than for non-shared clonotypes. Naive subsets generally had larger estimated clonotype richness than memory subsets. Pairwise subsampling led to the expectation that sequencing depth would affect the degree of clonotype sharing among donors. Because the study included only a small number of donors, the genetic and exposure-history diversity represented was limited. Across a few donors, roughly 5.4% of naive CD4, more than 3% of naive CD8, about 2.3% of memory CD4, and 0.4% of memory CD8 clonotypes were shared. Even with the large sequencing depth, rarefaction of the sorted-subset datasets indicated that sequencing was incomplete. Sampling was limited to blood, and TCR repertoires in tissue likely differ from TCR repertoires in blood.

CD8 naive samples were obtained by positive selection for CCR7 among CD45RO-negative cells, yielding a CD45RA+CCR7+ population from which TemRA cells were excluded. The donors were healthy, HIV-negative adults who had no recently reported acute infections or vaccinations. All donors were Caucasian adults living in Nashville, Tennessee, USA. Blood was collected by leukapheresis, and PBMCs were isolated by Ficoll-Histopaque density gradient centrifugation and then cryopreserved in liquid nitrogen vapor phase. Purity and quantity of every magnetically sorted T cell population were checked by analytical flow cytometry. Genomic DNA was isolated from every sorted fraction and measured by UV absorbance on a Nanodrop 2000c. Using the deep immunoSEQ assay, TCR CDR3 regions were amplified from genomic DNA by multiplex PCR. Genomic DNA extracted from each cell subset was distributed evenly over all wells of several immunoSEQ 96-well plates, and each plate served as one replicate. For sorted subsets, each replicate PCR was loaded with approximately 190 ng genomic DNA, equivalent to 32,000 or so T cell genomes. Purified libraries were measured with a Qubit 3.0 fluorometer, size-checked on a Bioanalyzer 2100, and measured again with the KAPA Library Quantification kit. A separate single-read 150-cycle Illumina NextSeq 550 flow cell was used to sequence each immunoSEQ 96-well plate. As for how the authors treated the data: The immunoSEQ output contained only junctional sequences without quality scores, so filtering could not match that applied to full-length reads. To assign V/J genes and CDR3, sequences were annotated using PyIR, a Python wrapper for IgBLAST v1.9, with IMGT germline references. Reads were filtered out if the reads had weak V/J assignments (E-value above 1e-6), no CDR3, stop codons, out-of-frame junctions, or ambiguous translated residues. V3J clonotypes were defined as sequences sharing the same inferred V gene, J gene, and CDR3 amino acid sequence. Percentage overlap between repertoires was calculated by dividing the number of shared unique clonotypes by the size of the smaller repertoire. Repertoire richness was assessed with RTK rarefaction, the Chao1 estimator, and Recon v2.1 estimates of unobserved clonotypes. Generation probabilities were computed with OLGA for all TCRbeta clonotypes obtained by the gDNA method from four donors. TCRdb stores this immuneACCESS table with in-frame sequences only. Part of the clones is absent; in the studies checked, under half of the shortfall reflects unresolved V genes, and no reason is known for the rest. From that table come the V and J calls and clone size; the DNA was used to work out D and trimming. This sample is represented by about 580,000 clones; 95% to 98% of them were singletons. Clones ranked in the top ten supply roughly 0.29% of the sample.

Worth noting for this clone: Its antigen remains undetermined. The record has no base qualities; no much larger clone is one base away.

The CDR3 has 16 amino acids, counting the end cysteine and phenylalanine. The DNA shown is the 48-base CDR3, in frame from base 1. CDR1 is given as SEHNR and CDR2 as FQNEAQ, both from the germline V gene (reference sequence). Clipping removes 0 bases from V and 7 bases from J, with 8 as the unmatched junction base count. The receptor was derived from a man aged 25 to 40 in good health. The sequenced sample was naive CD8+ T cells sorted from blood. This specimen's cell subset or site label, interpreted: CD45RA+CCR7+. The chain is encoded by TRBV7-9 joined to TRBJ2-1; 8 bases in the middle match TRBD2. CDR3 protein: CASSLAGRAEGNEQFF. The DNA sequence is as follows: TGTGCCAGCAGCTTAGCCGGGAGGGCCGAGGGGAATGAGCAGTTCTTC.